The 14 T cell receptor beta chains in this list originate from one sample, sequenced in a study of shared T cell receptors in the human thymus. Assay used: immunoSEQ multiplex PCR; TCRdb lists only in-frame clones, some missing. The table records hundreds of thousands of clones, 88% of them present only once. The same data also contributed to another study, on human thymus T cells.

The material sequenced was thymocytes. The source of these receptors is a boy under two years old with a congenital heart defect.

This chain joins TRBV19 and TRBJ1-5; 7 nucleotides line up with TRBD1. The germline CDR1 and CDR2 sequences are LNHDA and SQIVND (reference sequence). CDR3 size: 16 residues. J gave up 1 base and V 7 bases, and 10 bases lay outside the gene matches. CDR3 residues: CASTKWTGLSNQPQHF. The CDR3 DNA follows: TGTGCCAGTACCAAATGGACAGGCTTAAGCAATCAGCCCCAGCATTTT.

This chain uses TRBV11-3 with TRBJ2-3; D possibly corresponds to TRBD1 (6 bases). The germline gives CDR1 SGHNT, CDR2 YENEEA. CDR3 length equals 14 residues. V dropped 4 bases and J dropped 3 bases, with 11 bases sitting between them. The chain's CDR3 is CASSWGQRTDTQYF. The CDR3 DNA is TGTGCCAGCAGCTGGGGGCAGAGGACAGATACGCAGTATTTT.

This clone has a handful of counts. This rearrangement joins TRBV5-1 to TRBJ2-5; TRBD1 agrees at 8 bases. Germline loops: CDR1 SGHRS, CDR2 YFSETQ. Trimming took 0 bases from V and 5 from J; bases not matched to a gene: 15. This CDR3 is 18 amino acids long. CDR3 sequence (DNA): TGCGCCAGCAGCTTGGGCCCCCCGGGCAGGGGGCGCGTGGAGACCCAGTACTTC. It specifies CASSLGPPGRGRVETQYF.

The chain uses TRBV4-2 and TRBJ2-1; 10 bases agree with TRBD2. The ends lost 1 base at V and 3 bases at J; junction bases unmatched: 21. CDR3 length equals 22 residues. Looked up from germline, CDR1 is LGHNA and CDR2 is YNFKEQ. The CDR3 nucleotides read TGTGCCAGCAGCCAAGCCGGAGGAGCTAGCGGGAGATACACCCGATTCTACAATGAGCAGTTCTTC. It specifies CASSQAGGASGRYTRFYNEQFF.

The CDR3 spells CASSPISGANVLTF. For the CDR3, the DNA is TGTGCCAGTAGTCCCATCTCTGGGGCCAACGTCCTGACTTTC. V gene TRBV19 combines with J gene TRBJ2-6; D uncertain. Germline lookup yields CDR1 LNHDA and CDR2 SQIVND (reference sequence). The CDR3 is made up of 14 amino acids. With 5 bases removed from V and 0 bases from J, the gap between germline ends came to 5 bases.

The J gene is TRBJ2-1, the V gene TRBV18; 9 nucleotides line up with TRBD1. The V and J ends lost 3 bases and 3 bases, in that order; junction bases with no gene match: 9. Germline V CDR1 and CDR2: KGHSH, LQKENI. This CDR3 region has 17 residues. CDR3 DNA sequence: TGTGCCAGCTCACCTGACTTCCGGGACAGGGTCTACAATGAGCAGTTCTTC. It codes for CASSPDFRDRVYNEQFF.

V and J are TRBV5-4 and TRBJ2-5, with TRBD2 matching over 14 bases. Unmatched junction bases numbered 4, after V lost 4 bases and J lost 5 bases. In germline, CDR1 is SGHNT, CDR2 YYREEE (reference sequence). The CDR3 is 15 residues long. The CDR3 loop is CASSRRLAGGETQYF. In DNA, the CDR3 is TGTGCCAGCAGCCGGAGACTAGCGGGAGGGGAGACCCAGTACTTC.

This chain uses TRBV6-6 with TRBJ2-7; 8 nucleotides agree with TRBD2. In germline, CDR1 is MNHNY, CDR2 SVGAGI (reference sequence). The CDR3 length is 15 residues. V dropped 5 bases and J dropped 0; count of bases not matched to a gene: 6. As DNA, the CDR3 is TGTGCCAGCAGTAACGGGGGGGGGAGCTCCTACGAGCAGTACTTC. Translating it yields CASSNGGGSSYEQYF.

The chain combines TRBV4-2 with TRBJ2-1; 8 bases map to TRBD2. The CDR3 covers 15 residues. J was trimmed by 5 bases and V by 4 bases; bases with no gene match: 7. Germline V CDR1 and CDR2: LGHNA, YNFKEQ. Written as DNA, the CDR3 is TGTGCCAGCAGCCGCCGGACTAGCAGAGACAATGAGCAGTTCTTC. Protein product: CASSRRTSRDNEQFF.

This clone was counted once. The chain employs TRBV19 and TRBJ1-1; no clear D. Trimming stripped 6 bases from V and 1 base from J, with 12 bases between. The germline gives CDR1 LNHDA, CDR2 SQIVND (reference sequence). The length of the CDR3 is 14 residues. CDR3 residues: CASRAKTKNTEAFF. CDR3 nucleotides: TGTGCCAGTAGGGCAAAGACAAAGAACACTGAAGCTTTCTTT.

The chain carries TRBV7-2 and TRBJ2-1, with 9 bases lining up with TRBD2. The length of the CDR3 is 16 residues. Germline CDR1 SGHTA, CDR2 FQGNSA. With 5 bases clipped from V and 5 bases from J, the junction kept 10 bases outside the gene matches. CDR3 region: CASSRTLAGNNNEQFF. In nucleotides, the CDR3 is TGTGCCAGCAGCCGGACCCTAGCGGGGAATAACAATGAGCAGTTCTTC.

The chain carries TRBV27 and TRBJ1-2, with 10 bases matching TRBD1. There are 16 residues in the CDR3. J gave up 3 bases and V 6 bases, and 10 bases lay outside the gene matches. The germline CDR1 and CDR2 sequences are MNHEY and SMNVEV (reference sequence). The CDR3 protein is CASRPYGTGEDYGYTF. CDR3 in DNA: TGTGCCAGCAGGCCATATGGGACAGGGGAGGACTATGGCTACACCTTC.

The chain links TRBV4-3 to TRBJ2-2; TRBD2 matches at 8 bases. With 5 bases clipped from V and 0 bases from J, the junction kept 8 bases outside the gene matches. Per the germline V gene, CDR1 is LGHNA and CDR2 is YSLEER. This CDR3 has 17 residues. CDR3 DNA: TGCGCCAGCAGCTATGACCGACTAGCGACGAACACCGGGGAGCTGTTTTTT. Its translation: CASSYDRLATNTGELFF.

The CDR3 DNA sequence: TGTGCCAGCAGCTATTGGACTCTCTACGAGCAGTACTTC. It specifies CASSYWTLYEQYF. The chain combines TRBV7-9 with TRBJ2-7, with D maybe TRBD2 (5 bases). Germline CDR1 and CDR2: SEHNR and FQNEAQ (reference sequence). The V end lost 4 bases, the J end lost 3 bases, and 10 bases lay between the germline ends. The CDR3 length is 13 residues.